This T cell receptor (beta chain) stems from a study of blood T cell repertoires in COVID-19. Study summary: The United States, Italy and Spain provided the acute and convalescent COVID-19 samples. Sample material is recorded as cDNA or gDNA derived from T cells, B-cell-depleted T cells, or PBMCs.

J lost 5 bases, V lost 5 bases, and 8 bases had no gene match. Germline V gives CDR1 MNHEY, CDR2 SMNVEV (reference sequence). CDR3 length equals 15 residues. As processed by the authors: By means of reference gene primer amplification, nucleated cell counts were estimated. Sequenced by immunoSEQ multiplex PCR; TCRdb stores in-frame clones only, minus some. V and J calls and clone size are copied from that table; D and trimming were computed from the DNA. The table lists some 150,000 clones, around 91% of them singletons. The specimen was peripheral blood. The sequence derives from a woman in her fifties or sixties with active COVID-19. V and J are TRBV27 and TRBJ1-1, with 10 nucleotides matching TRBD1. CDR3 bases: TGTGCCAGCAGTAGGACAGGGGGATTGTATACTGAAGCTTTCTTT. This encodes CASSRTGGLYTEAFF.